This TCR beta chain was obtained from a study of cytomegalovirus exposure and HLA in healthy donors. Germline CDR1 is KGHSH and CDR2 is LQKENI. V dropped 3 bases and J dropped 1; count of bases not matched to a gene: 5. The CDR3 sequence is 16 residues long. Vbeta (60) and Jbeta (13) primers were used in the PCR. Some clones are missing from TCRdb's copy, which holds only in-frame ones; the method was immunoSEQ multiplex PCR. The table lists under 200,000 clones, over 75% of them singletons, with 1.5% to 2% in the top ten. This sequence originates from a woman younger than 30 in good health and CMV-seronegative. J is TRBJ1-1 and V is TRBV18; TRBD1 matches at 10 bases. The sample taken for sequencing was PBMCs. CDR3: CASSPGQGTKNTEAFF. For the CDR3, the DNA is TGTGCCAGCTCACCGGGACAGGGGACGAAGAACACTGAAGCTTTCTTT.